The sequence of this TCR beta chain was determined in a study of blood T cell repertoires in COVID-19. The study recruited people aged roughly 18 to 89 years across about two dozen US areas. This table comes from immunoSEQ multiplex PCR, and its TCRdb copy is limited to in-frame clones, with some not included. The table has some 190,000 clones, roughly three quarters seen once; the top ten hold approximately 15%. This clonotype was obtained from a man between 60 and 70 years old who had been exposed to COVID-19. The sample comprised PBMCs or T cells enriched from blood (not recorded which).

In DNA form, the CDR3 reads TGTGCCATCAGTGGGGACAGGGGCCGGACAGATGAGCAGTTCTTC. It yields the protein CAISGDRGRTDEQFF. V and J are TRBV10-3 and TRBJ2-1; 10 bases align to TRBD1. Trimming removed 4 bases from V and 8 bases from J; junction bases left unmatched: 8. CDR3 length equals 15 residues. Germline assignment: CDR1 ENHRY and CDR2 SYGVKD.